These 9 T cell receptor beta chains originate from one sample sequenced in a study of blood T cell repertoires in COVID-19. Clones were read by immunoSEQ multiplex PCR, and TCRdb kept only the in-frame ones, dropping some. The sample contains around 390,000 clones, about 87% of which appear only once. Sequenced input: PBMCs or T cells enriched from blood (not recorded which). The source is a woman in her 50s who had recovered from COVID-19.

The chain combines TRBV4-2 with TRBJ1-2, with a tentative D call TRBD1 (5 bases). Trimming removed 5 bases from V and 1 base from J, with 17 bases in between. The germline CDR1 and CDR2 sequences are LGHNA and YNFKEQ. The CDR3 extends over 16 amino acids. The DNA of the CDR3 is TGTGCCAGCAGCTCGCCCAGGGATCTGGGTAACTATGGCTACACCTTC. Its translation is CASSSPRDLGNYGYTF.

This chain links TRBV2 with TRBJ1-4, with D unresolved. Trimming took off 4 bases at V and 8 bases at J, with 14 bases between the two ends. Germline CDR1 SNHLY, CDR2 FYNNEI. CDR3 size: 14 residues. The CDR3 is CASSGNVPREKLFF. The CDR3 DNA reads as TGTGCCAGCAGTGGCAACGTCCCCAGGGAAAAACTGTTTTTT.

This clone was seen a few times. The chain combines TRBV24-1 with TRBJ2-5; TRBD1 is a possible D gene (6 bases). The ends were cut back, 4 bases at V and 5 bases at J, with 19 bases in the middle. The CDR3 is 16 residues long. Germline values: CDR1 KGHDR, CDR2 SFDVKD. In DNA form, the CDR3 reads TGTGCCACCAGTGACCCAATGGACAGTACTAGGGAGACCCAGTACTTC. Translation: CATSDPMDSTRETQYF.

The gene calls are TRBV10-3 and TRBJ1-5; 8 bases match TRBD1. CDR3 length: 15 residues. V dropped 6 bases and J dropped 0; count of bases not matched to a gene: 4. Germline V CDR1 and CDR2: ENHRY, SYGVKD. CDR3 sequence: CAIRAGGNSNQPQHF. CDR3 sequence (DNA): TGTGCCATCAGAGCAGGGGGCAATAGCAATCAGCCCCAGCATTTT.

The chain employs TRBV19 and TRBJ1-3; 10 bases line up with TRBD1. The V segment lost 5 bases and the J segment 0 bases; nucleotides outside the gene matches: 4. This CDR3 comprises 16 residues. Germline values: CDR1 LNHDA, CDR2 SQIVND (reference sequence). The CDR3 region is CASSFWTGGSGNTIYF. CDR3 in DNA: TGTGCCAGTAGTTTTTGGACAGGGGGCTCTGGAAACACCATATATTTT.

The chain carries TRBV11-2 and TRBJ1-3, with TRBD1 identical over 8 bases. Germline values: CDR1 SGHAT, CDR2 FQNNGV. The CDR3 has 15 amino acids. V shed 1 base, J shed 7 bases, and the junction held 6 bases outside the gene matches. The CDR3 DNA reads TGTGCCAGCAGCTTAGGACAGGGGTGGTCGAACACCATATATTTT. It codes for CASSLGQGWSNTIYF. Complete variable domain (other parts from reference TRBV11-2 and TRBJ1-3): EAGVAQSPRYKIIEKRQSVAFWCNPISGHATLYWYQQILGQGPKLLIQFQNNGVVDDSQLPKDRFSAERLKGVDSTLKIQPAKLEDSAVYLCASSLGQGWSNTIYFGEGSWLTVV.

This clone was detected once. The V and J genes are TRBV27 and TRBJ1-4, with 7 bases fitting TRBD1. Looked up from germline, CDR1 is MNHEY and CDR2 is SMNVEV (reference sequence). The length of the CDR3 is 13 residues. Trimming at V came to 9 bases and at J to 5 bases, leaving 6 bases not matched to a gene. The CDR3 bases are TGTGCCAGTTCCGGGACAGAAAATGAAAAACTGTTTTTT. Encoded protein: CASSGTENEKLFF.

In DNA form, the CDR3 reads TGTGCCAGCAGCTCCCAGGTAGTCTCTGGGGCCAACGTCCTGACTTTC. Translating it yields CASSSQVVSGANVLTF. The chain employs TRBV7-2 and TRBJ2-6; D is ambiguous. The V gene's germline CDR1 is SGHTA and CDR2 FQGNSA. V was trimmed by 4 bases and J by 0 bases, leaving 10 bases between them. CDR3 length: 16 residues.

This CDR3 reads CASSTGNEQFF. DNA of the CDR3: TGTGCCAGTAGCACAGGGAATGAGCAGTTCTTC. The chain links TRBV19 to TRBJ2-1; the D gene is possibly TRBD1 (6 bases). Germline-derived CDR1 and CDR2 are LNHDA and SQIVND (reference sequence). CDR3 length equals 11 residues. Trimming removed 6 bases from V and 7 bases from J, with 7 bases in between.